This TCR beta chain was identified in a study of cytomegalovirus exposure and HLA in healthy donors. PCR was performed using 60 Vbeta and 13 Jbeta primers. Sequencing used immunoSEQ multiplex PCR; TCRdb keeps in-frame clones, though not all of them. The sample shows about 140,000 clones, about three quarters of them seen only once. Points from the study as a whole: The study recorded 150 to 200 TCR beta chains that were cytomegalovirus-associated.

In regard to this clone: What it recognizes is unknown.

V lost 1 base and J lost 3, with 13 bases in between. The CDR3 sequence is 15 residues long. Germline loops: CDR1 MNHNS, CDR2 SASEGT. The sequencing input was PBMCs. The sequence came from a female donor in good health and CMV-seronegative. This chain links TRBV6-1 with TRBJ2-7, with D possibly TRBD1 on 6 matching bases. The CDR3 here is CASSEGTGPSYEQYF. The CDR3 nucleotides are TGTGCCAGCAGTGAAGGCACAGGGCCCAGCTACGAGCAGTACTTC.